A selection of T cell receptor beta chains follows, all from one sample in a study of OX40 agonist ivuxolimab in advanced cancers. Libraries were prepared by immunoSEQ multiplex PCR; TCRdb keeps only in-frame clonotypes and omits some of them. In the table there are some 48,000 clones, around 84% of which are singletons. Sequencing was performed on CD4+ or CD8+ T cells sorted from blood, taken in a trial of the OX40 agonist ivuxolimab. The receptors were gathered from an adult with an advanced solid tumor such as melanoma, head and neck, liver or kidney cancer. CDR3s include the opening cysteine and the closing phenylalanine or tryptophan. Size is stated for part of the rows, as once, few or many counts, or as a class when the clone is expanded.

>TRBV7-2|TRBJ1-1|-
CASSLGCRPVGVKGTEAFF
>TRBV19|TRBJ1-5|once
CASRELYSNQPQHF
>TRBV19|TRBJ2-3|few
CASSSWADTQYF
>TRBV27|TRBJ2-3|-
CASSWDTGSSTDTQYF
>TRBV9|TRBJ2-3|-
CASSVSGGRDTQYF
>TRBV7-2|TRBJ1-1|-
CASSLDVGSITTEAFF
>TRBV28|TRBJ1-5|-
CASSLWGSNQPQHF
>TRBV29-1|TRBJ2-2|-
CSVEYRTGELFF
>TRBV19|TRBJ2-1|-
CASSIYSGTNNEQFF
>TRBV5-4|TRBJ2-7|-
CASSLGQLSYEQYF
>TRBV7-9|TRBJ1-1|few
CASSSTTGVSTEAFF
>TRBV11-3|TRBJ2-7|-
CASSSTQTGAPYEQYF
>TRBV19|TRBJ2-7|-
CASSIGTGVSYEQYF
>TRBV5-4|TRBJ2-7|-
CASSPGRGTYEQYF
>TRBV14|TRBJ2-5|-
CASSPLGGTFETQYF
>TRBV27|TRBJ2-1|few
CASSPLVTSFYNEQFF
>TRBV4-2|TRBJ2-3|-
CASTRSPWSTDTQYF
>TRBV9|TRBJ2-1|-
CASSEAGVGEQFF
>TRBV6-1|TRBJ1-1|-
CASSEGGRGGVVTEAFF
>TRBV30|TRBJ2-3|-
CAWSVGSRYTDTQYF
>TRBV5-1|TRBJ2-3|medium-sized
CASPPGGPPTDTQYF
>TRBV4-3|TRBJ1-3|-
CASSQAVSAGNTIYF
>TRBV27|TRBJ2-5|once
CASSLLSGMGETQYF
>TRBV28|TRBJ1-5|once
CASSPRQGPFNQPQHF
>TRBV19|TRBJ2-3|-
CASMGDTQYF
>TRBV28|TRBJ2-7|-
CASSPTQTGQPYEQYF